This T cell receptor (beta chain) was captured in a study of OX40 agonist ivuxolimab in advanced cancers. About the research overall: Three dose-escalation patients had partial responses: one with hepatocellular carcinoma and two with cutaneous melanoma. Study-level results: Both CD4+ and CD8+ T cell populations in blood had undergone clonal expansion by week 6 at 0.1 to 3.0 mg/kg. With doses of 0.1-3.0 mg/kg, partial responders showed among the lowest clonal expansion. Still undetermined is the antigen specificity of the expanded peripheral T cells.

Trimming removed 4 bases at V and 7 bases at J, with 7 bases between. From germline, CDR1 is MNHEY and CDR2 SVGAGI. The CDR3 spans 11 residues. Sequencing used immunoSEQ multiplex PCR; TCRdb keeps in-frame clones, though not all of them. This sample has roughly 70,000 clones; 85% occur once, and the top ten carry under 4.5%. As to this clone: Its specificity is unknown.

The source material was CD4+ or CD8+ T cells sorted from blood, sampled in a trial of the OX40 agonist ivuxolimab. The source of this sequence is an adult with an advanced solid tumor such as melanoma, head and neck, liver or kidney cancer. The rearrangement joins TRBV6-5 to TRBJ1-1; no definite D call. CDR3 in DNA: TGTGCCAGCAGTTCCGACCGTGAAGCTTTCTTT. Protein: CASSSDREAFF.